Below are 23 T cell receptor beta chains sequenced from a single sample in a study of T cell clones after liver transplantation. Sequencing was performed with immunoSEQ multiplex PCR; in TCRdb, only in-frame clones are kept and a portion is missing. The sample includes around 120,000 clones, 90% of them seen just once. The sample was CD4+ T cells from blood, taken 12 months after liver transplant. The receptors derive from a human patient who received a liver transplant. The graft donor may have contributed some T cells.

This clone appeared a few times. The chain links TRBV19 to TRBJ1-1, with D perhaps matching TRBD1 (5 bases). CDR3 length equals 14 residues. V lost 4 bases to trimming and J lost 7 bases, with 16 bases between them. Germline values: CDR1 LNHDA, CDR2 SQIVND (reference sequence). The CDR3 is CASSTRSGRDEAFF. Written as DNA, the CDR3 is TGTGCCAGTAGTACCCGGTCGGGACGGGATGAAGCTTTCTTT.

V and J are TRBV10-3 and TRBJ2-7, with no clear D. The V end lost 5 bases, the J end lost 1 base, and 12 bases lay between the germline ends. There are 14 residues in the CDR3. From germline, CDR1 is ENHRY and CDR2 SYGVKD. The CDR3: CAISTPSESYEQYF. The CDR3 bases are TGTGCCATCAGTACCCCCTCAGAATCCTACGAGCAGTACTTC.

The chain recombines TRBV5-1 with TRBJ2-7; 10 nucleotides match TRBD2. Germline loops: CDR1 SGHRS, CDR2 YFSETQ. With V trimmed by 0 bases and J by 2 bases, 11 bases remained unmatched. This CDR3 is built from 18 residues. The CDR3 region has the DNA TGCGCCAGCAGCTTGGAAAGGGCTAGCGGGAGTTTCACCTACGAGCAGTACTTC. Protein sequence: CASSLERASGSFTYEQYF.

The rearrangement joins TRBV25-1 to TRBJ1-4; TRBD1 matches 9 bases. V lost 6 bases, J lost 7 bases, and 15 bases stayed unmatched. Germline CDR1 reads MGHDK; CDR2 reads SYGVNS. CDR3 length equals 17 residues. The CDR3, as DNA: TGTGCCAGCAGGCCCCCGGGACAGGGAGAGGGGTTTGAAAAACTGTTTTTT. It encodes CASRPPGQGEGFEKLFF. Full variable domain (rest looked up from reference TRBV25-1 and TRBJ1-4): EADIYQTPRYLVIGTGKKITLECSQTMGHDKMYWYQQDPGMELHLIHYSYGVNSTEKGDLSSESTVSRIRTEHFPLTLESARPSHTSQYLCASRPPGQGEGFEKLFFGSGTQLSVL.

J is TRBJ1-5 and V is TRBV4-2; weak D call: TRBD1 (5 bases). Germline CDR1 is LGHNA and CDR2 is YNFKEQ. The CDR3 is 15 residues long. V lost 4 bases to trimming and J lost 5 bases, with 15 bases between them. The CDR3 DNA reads TGTGCCAGCAGCCGCGATAGGGGAACAGATCAGCCCCAGCATTTT. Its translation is CASSRDRGTDQPQHF.

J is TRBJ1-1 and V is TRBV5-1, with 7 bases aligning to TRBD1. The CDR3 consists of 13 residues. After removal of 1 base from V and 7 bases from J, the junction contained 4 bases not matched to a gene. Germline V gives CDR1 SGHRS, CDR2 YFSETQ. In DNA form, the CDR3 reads TGCGCCAGCAGCTTGAGAGGGGGCGGTGAAGCTTTCTTT. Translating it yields CASSLRGGGEAFF.

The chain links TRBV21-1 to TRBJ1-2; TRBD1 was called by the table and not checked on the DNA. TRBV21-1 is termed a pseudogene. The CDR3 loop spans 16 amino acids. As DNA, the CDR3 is TGTGCCAGCAGCAAAGGGGGTGACAGGGCACCGGATGGCTACACCTTC. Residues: CASSKGGDRAPDGYTF.

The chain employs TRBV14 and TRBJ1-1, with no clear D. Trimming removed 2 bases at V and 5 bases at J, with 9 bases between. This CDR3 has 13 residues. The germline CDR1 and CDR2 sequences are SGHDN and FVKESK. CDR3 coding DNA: TGTGCCAGCAGCCAACGTCTGGGGACTGAAGCTTTCTTT. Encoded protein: CASSQRLGTEAFF.

CDR3: CASSSRFQGVSEAFF. For the CDR3, the DNA is TGTGCCAGCAGCTCACGTTTCCAGGGGGTTTCTGAAGCTTTCTTT. The V and J genes are TRBV7-2 and TRBJ1-1; 7 positions agree with TRBD1. Germline V CDR1 and CDR2: SGHTA, FQGNSA. The CDR3 runs to 15 residues. V was clipped by 4 bases and J by 6 bases; unmatched bases: 11.

The CDR3 protein is CASSLSGSSYNEQFF. The CDR3, as DNA: TGTGCCAGCAGTCTTAGCGGGAGCTCCTACAATGAGCAGTTCTTC. The chain links TRBV2 to TRBJ2-1, with TRBD2 matching over 9 bases. V lost 5 bases, J lost 0 bases, and 2 bases stayed unmatched. The CDR3 has 15 residues. CDR1 is SNHLY and CDR2 is FYNNEI in the germline V gene. The variable domain in full, completed from reference TRBV2 and TRBJ2-1, reads EPEVTQTPSHQVTQMGQEVILRCVPISNHLYFYWYRQILGQKVEFLVSFYNNEISEKSEIFDDQFSVERPDGSNFTLKIRSTKLEDSAMYFCASSLSGSSYNEQFFGPGTRLTVL.

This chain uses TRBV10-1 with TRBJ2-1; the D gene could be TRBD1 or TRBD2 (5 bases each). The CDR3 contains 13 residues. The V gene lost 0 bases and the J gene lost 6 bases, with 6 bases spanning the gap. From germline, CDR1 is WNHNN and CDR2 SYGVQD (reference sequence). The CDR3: CASSESGVNEQFF. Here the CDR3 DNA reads TGCGCCAGCAGTGAGTCGGGGGTCAATGAGCAGTTCTTC.

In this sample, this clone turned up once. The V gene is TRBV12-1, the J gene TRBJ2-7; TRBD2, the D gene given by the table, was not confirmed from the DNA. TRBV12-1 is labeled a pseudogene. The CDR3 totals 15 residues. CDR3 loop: CASRPPRGCPYEQYF. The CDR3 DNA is TGTGCCAGCAGACCCCCCCGAGGCTGCCCCTACGAGCAGTACTTC.

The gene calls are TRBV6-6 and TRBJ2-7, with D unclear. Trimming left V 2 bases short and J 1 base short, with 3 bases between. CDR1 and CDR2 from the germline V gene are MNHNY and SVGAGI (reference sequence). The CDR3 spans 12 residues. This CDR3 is CASSYTSYEQYF. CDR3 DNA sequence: TGTGCCAGCAGTTACACGTCCTACGAGCAGTACTTC.

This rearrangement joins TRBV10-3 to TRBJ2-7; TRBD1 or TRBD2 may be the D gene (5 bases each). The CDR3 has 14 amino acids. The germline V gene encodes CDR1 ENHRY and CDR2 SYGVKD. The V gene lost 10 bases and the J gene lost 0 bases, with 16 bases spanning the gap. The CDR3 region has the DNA TGTGCCACCAACCAGGGAGACGTCTCCTACGAGCAGTACTTC. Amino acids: CATNQGDVSYEQYF.

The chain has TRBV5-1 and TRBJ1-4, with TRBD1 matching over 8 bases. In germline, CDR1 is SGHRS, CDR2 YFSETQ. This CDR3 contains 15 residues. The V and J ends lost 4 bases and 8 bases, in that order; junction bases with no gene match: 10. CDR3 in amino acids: CASSTDRVRVEKLFF. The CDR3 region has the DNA TGCGCCAGCAGCACGGACAGGGTCAGAGTCGAAAAACTGTTTTTT.

The CDR3 reads CASSFYLGGPNTEAFF. DNA for the CDR3: TGTGCCAGCAGCTTTTACCTCGGGGGGCCGAACACTGAAGCTTTCTTT. V gene TRBV11-3 combines with J gene TRBJ1-1; D perhaps matches TRBD1 (6 bases). Trimming cost V 3 bases and J 1 base, with 15 bases left between them. The CDR3 length is 16 residues. CDR1 is SGHNT, CDR2 YENEEA, per germline.

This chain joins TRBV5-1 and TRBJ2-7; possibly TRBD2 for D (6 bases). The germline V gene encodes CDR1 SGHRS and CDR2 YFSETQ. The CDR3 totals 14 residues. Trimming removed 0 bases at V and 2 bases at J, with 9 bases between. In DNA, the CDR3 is TGCGCCAGCAGCTTGGAGGGCGGGGCCTACGAGCAGTACTTC. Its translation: CASSLEGGAYEQYF.

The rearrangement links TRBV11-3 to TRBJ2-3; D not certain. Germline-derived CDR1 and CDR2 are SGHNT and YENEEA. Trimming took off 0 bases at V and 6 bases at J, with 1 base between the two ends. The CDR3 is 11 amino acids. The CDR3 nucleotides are TGTGCCAGCAGCTTAGAGGATACGCAGTATTTT. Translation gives CASSLEDTQYF.

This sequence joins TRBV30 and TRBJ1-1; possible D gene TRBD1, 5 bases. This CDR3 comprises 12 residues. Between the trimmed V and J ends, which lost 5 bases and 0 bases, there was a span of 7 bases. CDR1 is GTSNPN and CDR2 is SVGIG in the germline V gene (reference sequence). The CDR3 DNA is TGTGCCTGGGGAGGGGTGAACACTGAAGCTTTCTTT. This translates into CAWGGVNTEAFF. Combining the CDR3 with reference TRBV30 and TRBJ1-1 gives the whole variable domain SQTIHQWPATLVQPVGSPLSLECTVEGTSNPNLYWYRQAAGRGLQLLFYSVGIGQISSEVPQNLSASRPQDRQFILSSKKLLLSDSGFYLCAWGGVNTEAFFGQGTRLTVV.

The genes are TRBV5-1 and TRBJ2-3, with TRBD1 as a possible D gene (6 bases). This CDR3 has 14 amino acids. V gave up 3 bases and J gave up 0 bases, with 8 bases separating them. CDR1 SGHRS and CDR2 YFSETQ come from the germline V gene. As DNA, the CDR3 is TGCGCCAGCAGCTACGGACAGAGCACAGATACGCAGTATTTT. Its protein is CASSYGQSTDTQYF.

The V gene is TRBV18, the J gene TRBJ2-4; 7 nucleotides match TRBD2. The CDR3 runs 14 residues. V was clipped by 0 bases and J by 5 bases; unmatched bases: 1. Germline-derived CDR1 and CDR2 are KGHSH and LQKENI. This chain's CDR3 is CASSPPAGENIQYF. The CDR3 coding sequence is TGTGCCAGCTCACCACCGGCGGGAGAAAACATTCAGTACTTC.

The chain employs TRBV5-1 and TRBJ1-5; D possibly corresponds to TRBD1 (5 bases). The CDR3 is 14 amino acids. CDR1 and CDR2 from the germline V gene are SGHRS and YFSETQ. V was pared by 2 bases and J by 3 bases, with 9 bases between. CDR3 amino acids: CASSLRGDNQPQHF. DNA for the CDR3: TGCGCCAGCAGCTTAAGAGGGGACAATCAGCCCCAGCATTTT.

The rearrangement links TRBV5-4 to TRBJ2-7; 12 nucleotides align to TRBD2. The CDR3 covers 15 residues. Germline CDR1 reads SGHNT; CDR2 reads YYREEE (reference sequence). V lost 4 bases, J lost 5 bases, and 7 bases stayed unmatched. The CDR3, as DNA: TGTGCCAGCAGCCCCCGACTAGCGGGAGAACACGAGCAGTACTTC. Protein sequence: CASSPRLAGEHEQYF.